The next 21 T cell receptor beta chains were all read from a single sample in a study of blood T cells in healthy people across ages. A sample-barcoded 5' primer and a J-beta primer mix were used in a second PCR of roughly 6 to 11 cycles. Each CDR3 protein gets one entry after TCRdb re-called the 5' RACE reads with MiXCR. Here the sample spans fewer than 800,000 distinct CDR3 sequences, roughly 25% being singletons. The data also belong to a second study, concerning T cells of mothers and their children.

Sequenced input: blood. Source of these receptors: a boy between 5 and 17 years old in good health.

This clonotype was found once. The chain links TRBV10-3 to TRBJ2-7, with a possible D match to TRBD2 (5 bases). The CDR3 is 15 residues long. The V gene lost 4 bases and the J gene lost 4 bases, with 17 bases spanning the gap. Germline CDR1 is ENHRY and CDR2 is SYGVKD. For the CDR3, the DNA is TGTGCCATCAGTGGGGCTTGGGGATCGGGGTACGAGCAGTACTTC. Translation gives CAISGAWGSGYEQYF.

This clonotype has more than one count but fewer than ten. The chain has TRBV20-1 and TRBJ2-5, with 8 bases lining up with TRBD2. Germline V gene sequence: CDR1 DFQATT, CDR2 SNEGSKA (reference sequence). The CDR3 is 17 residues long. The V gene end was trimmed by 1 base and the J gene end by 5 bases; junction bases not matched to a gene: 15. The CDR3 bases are TGCAGTGCTAGAGTCGACGGACTAGCTAACTCCAGGGAGACCCAGTACTTC. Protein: CSARVDGLANSRETQYF.

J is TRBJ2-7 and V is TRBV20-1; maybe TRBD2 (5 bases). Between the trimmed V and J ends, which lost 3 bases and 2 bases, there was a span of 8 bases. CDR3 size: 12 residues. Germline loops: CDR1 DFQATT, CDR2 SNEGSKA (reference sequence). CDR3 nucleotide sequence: TGCAGTGCTAGCGGGGAGCCCTACGAGCAGTACTTC. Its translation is CSASGEPYEQYF.

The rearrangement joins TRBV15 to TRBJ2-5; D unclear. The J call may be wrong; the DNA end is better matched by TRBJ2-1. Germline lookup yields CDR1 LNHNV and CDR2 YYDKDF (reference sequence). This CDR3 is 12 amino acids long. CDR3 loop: CATSREWGEQFF. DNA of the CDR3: TGTGCCACCAGCAGAGAGTGGGGTGAGCAGTTCTTC.

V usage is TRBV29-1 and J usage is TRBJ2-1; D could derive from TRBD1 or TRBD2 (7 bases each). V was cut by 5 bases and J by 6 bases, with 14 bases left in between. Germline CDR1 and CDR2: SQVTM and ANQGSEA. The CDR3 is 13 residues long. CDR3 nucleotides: TGCAGCGTTCGGGGGGACAGTTCCAATGAGCAGTTCTTC. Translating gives CSVRGDSSNEQFF.

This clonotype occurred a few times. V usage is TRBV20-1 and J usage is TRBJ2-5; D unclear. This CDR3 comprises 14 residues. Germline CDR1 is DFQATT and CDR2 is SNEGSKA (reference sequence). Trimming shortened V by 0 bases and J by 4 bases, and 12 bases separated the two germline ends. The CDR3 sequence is CSARDHQWGETQYF. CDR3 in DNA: TGCAGTGCTAGAGATCATCAGTGGGGAGAGACCCAGTACTTC.

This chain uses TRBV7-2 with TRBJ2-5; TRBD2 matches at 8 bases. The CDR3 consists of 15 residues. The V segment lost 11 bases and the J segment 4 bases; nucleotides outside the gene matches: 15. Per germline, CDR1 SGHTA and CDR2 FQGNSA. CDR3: CASIGGGSVTETQYF. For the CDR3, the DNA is TGTGCCTCTATCGGGGGGGGATCGGTAACAGAGACCCAGTACTTC.

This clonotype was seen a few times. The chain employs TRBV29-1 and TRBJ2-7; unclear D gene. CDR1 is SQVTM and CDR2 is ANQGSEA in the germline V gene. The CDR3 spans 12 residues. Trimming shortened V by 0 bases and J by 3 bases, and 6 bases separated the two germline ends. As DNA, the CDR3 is TGCAGCGTTGAAGATCAAGACTACGAGCAGTACTTC. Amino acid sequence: CSVEDQDYEQYF.

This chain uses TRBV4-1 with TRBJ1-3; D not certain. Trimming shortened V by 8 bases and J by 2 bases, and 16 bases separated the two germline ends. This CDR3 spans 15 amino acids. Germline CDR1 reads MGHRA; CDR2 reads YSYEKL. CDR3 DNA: TGCGCCAGCGCTTACGACCCTTTAACTGGAAACACCATATATTTT. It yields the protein CASAYDPLTGNTIYF.

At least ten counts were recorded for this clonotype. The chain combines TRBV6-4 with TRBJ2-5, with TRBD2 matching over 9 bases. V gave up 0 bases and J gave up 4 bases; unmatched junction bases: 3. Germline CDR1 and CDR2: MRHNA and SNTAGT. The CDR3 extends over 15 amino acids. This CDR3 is CASSDSAGGPETQYF. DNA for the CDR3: TGTGCCAGCAGTGACTCGGCGGGAGGGCCAGAGACCCAGTACTTC.

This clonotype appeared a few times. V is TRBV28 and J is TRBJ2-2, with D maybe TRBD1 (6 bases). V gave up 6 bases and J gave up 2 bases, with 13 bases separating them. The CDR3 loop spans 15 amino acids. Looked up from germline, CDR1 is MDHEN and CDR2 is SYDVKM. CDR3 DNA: TGTGCCAGCAGGTCCCCCAGGGGTAACACCGGGGAGCTGTTTTTT. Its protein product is CASRSPRGNTGELFF.

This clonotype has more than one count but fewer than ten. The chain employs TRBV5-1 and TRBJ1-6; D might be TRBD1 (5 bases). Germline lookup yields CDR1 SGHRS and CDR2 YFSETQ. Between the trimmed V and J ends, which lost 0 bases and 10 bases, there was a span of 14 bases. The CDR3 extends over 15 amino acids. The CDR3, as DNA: TGCGCCAGCAGCTTGGGTCCAGGGAATGAGTCACCCCTCCACTTT. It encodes CASSLGPGNESPLHF.

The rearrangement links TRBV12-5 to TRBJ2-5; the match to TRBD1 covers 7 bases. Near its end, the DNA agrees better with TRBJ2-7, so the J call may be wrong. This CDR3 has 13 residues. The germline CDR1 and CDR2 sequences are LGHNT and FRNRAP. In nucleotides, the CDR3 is TGTGCTAGTGGTTTGACGACAGGGAACGAGCAGTACTTC. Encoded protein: CASGLTTGNEQYF.

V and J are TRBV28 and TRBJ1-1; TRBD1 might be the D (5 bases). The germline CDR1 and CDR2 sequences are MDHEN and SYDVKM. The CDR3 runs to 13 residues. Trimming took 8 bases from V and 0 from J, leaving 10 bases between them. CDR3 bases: TGTGCCAGCGGGGCTAGGATGAACACTGAAGCTTTCTTT. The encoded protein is CASGARMNTEAFF.

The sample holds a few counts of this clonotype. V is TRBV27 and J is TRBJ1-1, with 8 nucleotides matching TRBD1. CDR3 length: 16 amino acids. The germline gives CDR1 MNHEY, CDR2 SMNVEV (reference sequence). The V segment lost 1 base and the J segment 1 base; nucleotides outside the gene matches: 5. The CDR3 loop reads CASSLLGQGGNTEAFF. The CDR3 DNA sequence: TGTGCCAGCAGTTTATTAGGACAGGGCGGGAACACTGAAGCTTTCTTT.

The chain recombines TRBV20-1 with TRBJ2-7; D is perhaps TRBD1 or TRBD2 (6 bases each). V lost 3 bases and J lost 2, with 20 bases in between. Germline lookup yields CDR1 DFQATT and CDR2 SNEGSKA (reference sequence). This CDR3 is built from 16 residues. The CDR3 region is CSASGIRGASPYEQYF. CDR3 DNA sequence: TGCAGTGCTAGCGGGATTAGGGGGGCGTCCCCCTACGAGCAGTACTTC.

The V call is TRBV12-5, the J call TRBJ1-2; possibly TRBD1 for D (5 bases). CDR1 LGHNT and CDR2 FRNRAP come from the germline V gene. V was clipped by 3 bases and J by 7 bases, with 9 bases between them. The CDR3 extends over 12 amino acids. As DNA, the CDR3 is TGTGCTAGTGGTTTAGAAGGGGCTGGCTACACCTTC. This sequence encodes CASGLEGAGYTF.

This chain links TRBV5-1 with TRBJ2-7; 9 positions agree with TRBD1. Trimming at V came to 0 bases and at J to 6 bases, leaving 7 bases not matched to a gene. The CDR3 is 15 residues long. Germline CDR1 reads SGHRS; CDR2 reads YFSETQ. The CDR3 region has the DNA TGCGCCAGCAGCTTGGCGACAGGGGGAATGGGCGAGCAGTACTTC. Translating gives CASSLATGGMGEQYF.

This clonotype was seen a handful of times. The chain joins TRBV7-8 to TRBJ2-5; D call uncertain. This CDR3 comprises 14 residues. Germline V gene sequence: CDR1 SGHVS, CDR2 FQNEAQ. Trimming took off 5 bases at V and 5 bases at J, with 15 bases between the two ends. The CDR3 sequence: CASSPPNIRETQYF. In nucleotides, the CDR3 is TGTGCCAGCAGCCCCCCCAACATTAGGGAGACCCAGTACTTC. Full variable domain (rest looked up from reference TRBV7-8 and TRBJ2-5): GAGVSQSPRYKVAKRGQDVALRCDPISGHVSLFWYQQALGQGPEFLTYFQNEAQLDKSGLPSDRFFAERPEGSVSTLKIQRTQQEDSAVYLCASSPPNIRETQYFGPGTRLLVL.

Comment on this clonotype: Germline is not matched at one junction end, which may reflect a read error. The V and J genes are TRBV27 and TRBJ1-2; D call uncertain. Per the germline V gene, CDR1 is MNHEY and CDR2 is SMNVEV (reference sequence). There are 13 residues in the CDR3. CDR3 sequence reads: CASSLSAKYGYTF. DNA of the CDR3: TGTGCCAGCAGTTTATCGGCTAAGTATGGCTACACCTTC.

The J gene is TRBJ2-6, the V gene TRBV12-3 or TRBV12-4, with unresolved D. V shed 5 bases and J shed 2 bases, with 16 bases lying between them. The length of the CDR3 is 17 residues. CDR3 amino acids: CASSPTNLFTGANVLTF. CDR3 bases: TGTGCCAGCAGTCCCACGAACCTTTTCACTGGGGCCAACGTCCTGACTTTC.